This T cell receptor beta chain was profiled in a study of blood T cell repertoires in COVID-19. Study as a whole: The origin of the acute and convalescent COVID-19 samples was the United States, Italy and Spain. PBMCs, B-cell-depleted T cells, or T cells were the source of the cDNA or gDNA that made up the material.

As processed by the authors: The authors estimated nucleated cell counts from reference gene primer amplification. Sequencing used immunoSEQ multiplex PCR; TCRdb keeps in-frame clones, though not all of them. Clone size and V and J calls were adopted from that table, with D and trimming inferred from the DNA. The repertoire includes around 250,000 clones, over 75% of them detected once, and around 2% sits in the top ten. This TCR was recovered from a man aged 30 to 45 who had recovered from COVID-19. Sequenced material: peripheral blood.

For the CDR3, the DNA is TGCGCCAGCAGCCAAGAGCCCGACACCCTCTACGAGCAGTACTTC. As protein: CASSQEPDTLYEQYF. This chain joins TRBV4-1 and TRBJ2-7, with D uncertain. From germline, CDR1 is MGHRA and CDR2 YSYEKL. The germline V and J ends were trimmed by 0 bases and 3 bases, with 12 bases remaining between them. This CDR3 is built from 15 residues.